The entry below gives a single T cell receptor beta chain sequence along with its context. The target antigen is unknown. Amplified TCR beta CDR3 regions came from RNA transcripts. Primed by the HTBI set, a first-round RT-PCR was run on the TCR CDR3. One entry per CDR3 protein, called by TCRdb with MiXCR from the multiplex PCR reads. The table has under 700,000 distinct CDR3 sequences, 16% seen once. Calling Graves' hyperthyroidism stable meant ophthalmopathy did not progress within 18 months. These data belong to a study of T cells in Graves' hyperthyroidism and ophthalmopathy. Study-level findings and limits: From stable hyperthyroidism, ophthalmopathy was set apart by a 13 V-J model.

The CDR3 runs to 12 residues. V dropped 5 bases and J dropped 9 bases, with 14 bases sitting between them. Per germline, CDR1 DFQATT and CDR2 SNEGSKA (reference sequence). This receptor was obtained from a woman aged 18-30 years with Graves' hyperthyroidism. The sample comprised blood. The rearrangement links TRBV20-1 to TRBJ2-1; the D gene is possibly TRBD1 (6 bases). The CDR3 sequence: CSAWTDLLEQFF. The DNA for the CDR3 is TGCAGTGCTTGGACAGACCTTCTTGAGCAGTTCTTC.